This T cell receptor (beta chain) was observed in a study of control samples from healthy donors and cancer patients. TCRdb's table, derived via immunoSEQ multiplex PCR, lists solely in-frame clones and lacks some. The table records about 120,000 clones, roughly 93% of them present only once. This CDR3 contains 15 residues. Germline CDR1 is SGHRS and CDR2 is YFSETQ. With 4 bases clipped from V and 4 bases from J, the junction kept 8 bases outside the gene matches. The TCR originated in a man aged 25 to 45 in good health. The sample taken for sequencing was blood. This chain uses TRBV5-1 with TRBJ2-1; 7 bases fit TRBD1. CDR3 bases: TGCGCCAGCAGCCCCACAGGGGCACAATACAATGAGCAGTTCTTC. This encodes CASSPTGAQYNEQFF.